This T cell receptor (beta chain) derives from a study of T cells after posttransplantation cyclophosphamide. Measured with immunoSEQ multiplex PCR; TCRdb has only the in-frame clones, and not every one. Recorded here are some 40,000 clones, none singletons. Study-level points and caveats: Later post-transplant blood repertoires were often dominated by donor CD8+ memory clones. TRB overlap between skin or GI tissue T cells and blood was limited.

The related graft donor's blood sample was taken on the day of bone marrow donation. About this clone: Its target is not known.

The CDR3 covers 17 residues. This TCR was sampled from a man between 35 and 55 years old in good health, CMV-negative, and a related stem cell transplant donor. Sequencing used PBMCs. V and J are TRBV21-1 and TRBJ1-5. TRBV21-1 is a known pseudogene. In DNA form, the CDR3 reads TGTGCCAGCAGCCTCTCGCGAGAGGGCGGTGGCAATCAGCCCCAGCATTTT. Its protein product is CASSLSREGGGNQPQHF.